This entry lists 22 T cell receptor beta chains sequenced from one sample in a study of tumor-infiltrating lymphocytes in primary liver carcinoma. Co-extraction of both nucleic acids (RNA and DNA) used about 18-31 mg of unsorted bulk tissue. Reverse transcription of approximately 0.55 ug total RNA with a constant-region primer produced TCR beta cDNA. Nested multiplex PCR, run for three rounds with slightly modified ARM-PCR, yielded TCR beta libraries. Rounds one and two of PCR, each of 10 cycles, were primed with TRBV1-TRBV30 forward primers and a C-beta reverse primer. MiXCR, applied by TCRdb to the multiplex PCR reads, yields one record per CDR3 protein. The repertoire holds tens of thousands of distinct CDR3 sequences, 76% seen once, with roughly 34% in the top ten. The sequencing sample was made of liver tumor tissue from sampling region 5. Documented subset: tumor region T5, tumor centre. These receptors all come from a middle-aged man with primary liver carcinoma and hepatitis B virus infection.

The chain links TRBV12-3 or TRBV12-4 to TRBJ2-3; D not resolved. The CDR3 spans 11 residues. The V and J ends lost 6 bases and 11 bases respectively, with 12 bases between them. The CDR3 loop reads CASSSLIGQYF. DNA for the CDR3: TGTGCCAGCAGCTCCCTGATTGGGCAGTATTTT.

A note on this clonotype: Its ends do not fully match the called genes, so a read error is possible. This chain connects TRBV29-1 to TRBJ2-1; D might be TRBD1 (6 bases). CDR1 and CDR2 from the germline V gene are SQVTM and ANQGSEA. The CDR3 is made up of 12 amino acids. CDR3 in amino acids: CSVRPGENEQFF. The CDR3 DNA reads TGCAGCGTCCGCCCAGGGGAGAATGAGCAGTTCTTT.

V is TRBV6-6 and J is TRBJ2-1; the match to TRBD2 covers 9 bases. The CDR3 spans 17 residues. CDR1 and CDR2 (germline): MNHNY, SVGAGI (reference sequence). The V gene end was trimmed by 0 bases and the J gene end by 9 bases; junction bases not matched to a gene: 12. The DNA of the CDR3 is TGTGCCAGCAGTTACTCAAGAGGGACTAGCTCTAGGCCTGAGCAGTTCTTC. It translates to CASSYSRGTSSRPEQFF.

The chain links TRBV29-1 to TRBJ2-2; D gene ambiguous. Germline V gene lookup returns CDR1 SQVTM and CDR2 ANQGSEA. V was pared by 1 base and J by 9 bases, with 12 bases between. CDR3 size: 13 residues. CDR3 loop: CSVEGQGSWELFF. CDR3 coding DNA: TGCAGCGTTGAAGGACAAGGGTCCTGGGAGCTGTTTTTT.

This clonotype was observed many times. This CDR3 is CASSGSITQPQHF. As DNA, the CDR3 is TGTGCCAGCAGCGGCAGTATCACTCAGCCCCAGCATTTT. V is TRBV7-9 and J is TRBJ1-5, with unresolved D. Germline V CDR1 and CDR2: SEHNR, FQNEAQ (reference sequence). The CDR3 consists of 13 residues. V was pared by 5 bases and J by 6 bases, with 11 bases between. Supplemented by reference TRBV7-9 and TRBJ1-5, the full variable domain reads DTGVSQNPRHKITKRGQNVTFRCDPISEHNRLYWYRQTLGQGPEFLTYFQNEAQLEKSRLLSDRFSAERPKGSFSTLEIQRTEQGDSAMYLCASSGSITQPQHFGDGTRLSIL.

Turning to this clonotype: This may be a read error: a much more frequent sequence differs by one nucleotide. The chain recombines TRBV29-1 with TRBJ2-5, with D perhaps TRBD2 (6 bases). The germline CDR1 and CDR2 sequences are SQVTM and ANQGSEA. This CDR3 contains 13 residues. In DNA, the CDR3 is TGCAGCGTTGGGGGACTTAACAAAGAGACCCTGTACTTC. Protein: CSVGGLNKETLYF.

The chain links TRBV6-6 to TRBJ2-1, with D perhaps TRBD1 or TRBD2 (5 bases each). The CDR3 has 17 amino acids. The germline CDR1 and CDR2 sequences are MNHNY and SVGAGI (reference sequence). V was clipped by 5 bases and J by 6 bases, with 23 bases between them. CDR3 region: CASSAQLGVLESNEQFF. The CDR3 region has the DNA TGTGCCAGCAGTGCCCAGTTGGGGGTGTTAGAATCCAATGAGCAGTTCTTC.

This clonotype was seen ten or more times. The chain joins TRBV13 to TRBJ2-5, with 10 nucleotides matching TRBD2. The CDR3 sequence is 14 residues long. Trimming took 5 bases from V and 2 from J; bases not matched to a gene: 2. From germline, CDR1 is PRHDT and CDR2 FYEKMQ (reference sequence). The CDR3 sequence: CASSQAGGQETQYF. The CDR3 nucleotides are TGTGCCAGCAGCCAAGCGGGAGGGCAAGAGACCCAGTACTTC.

About this clonotype itself: Mismatch with germline at one junction end may stem from a read error. V usage is TRBV5-1 and J usage is TRBJ2-1; D not certain. The CDR3 totals 17 residues. Germline CDR1 is SGHRS and CDR2 is YFSETQ. CDR3 bases: TGCGCCAGCAGCTTGGCCCCTAACGGTACCGTATACAATGAGCAATTCTTC. This gives the protein CASSLAPNGTVYNEQFF.

Notes on this clonotype: The conserved phenylalanine or tryptophan is not found at the CDR3 terminus, so this likely reflects a read error. It is unclear where the CDR3 begins or ends on the DNA, so no DNA is shown, and the CDR3 is as TCRdb lists it. The V gene is TRBV11-2, the J gene TRBJ2-7. The CDR3 is made up of 13 amino acids, end residues included. Germline assignment: CDR1 SGHAT and CDR2 FQNNGV. The CDR3 loop is CASSLATTHEQYL.

This clonotype was seen a single time. An end of the junction does not agree with germline; a read error may underlie this. The J gene is TRBJ2-7, the V gene TRBV13; 10 nucleotides align to TRBD2. CDR3 length: 17 residues. Germline V gives CDR1 PRHDT, CDR2 FYEKMQ (reference sequence). CDR3 loop: CVSCLQLSGRTAYEQYF. The CDR3 DNA sequence: TGTGTCAGCTGCCTACAACTTAGCGGGAGGACGGCCTACGAGCAGTACTTC.

Concerning this clonotype itself: Mismatch with germline at one junction end may stem from a read error. The chain joins TRBV4-2 to TRBJ1-1, with TRBD1 matching over 8 bases. Germline-derived CDR1 and CDR2 are LGHNA and YNFKEQ. The CDR3 totals 17 residues. CDR3 DNA: TGTGCCAGCAGACAAGAGTACGGACAGGGTTTTTGGACTGAATCCTTCTTT. This gives the protein CASRQEYGQGFWTESFF.

Many counts were recorded for this clonotype. The gene calls are TRBV28 and TRBJ1-6, with 9 bases identical to TRBD1. There are 15 residues in the CDR3. V lost 8 bases to trimming and J lost 2 bases; unmatched junction nucleotides: 4. The V gene's germline CDR1 is MDHEN and CDR2 SYDVKM. CDR3 bases: TGTGCCAGCGGGACAGGGCCGGCCTATAATTCACCCCTCCACTTT. Its protein is CASGTGPAYNSPLHF.

The CDR3 reads CISSYSRGTSSKPEQFF. The CDR3 DNA reads TGTATCAGCAGTTACTCAAGGGGGACTAGCTCTAAGCCTGAGCAGTTCTTC. The chain has TRBV6-6 and TRBJ2-1, with 9 bases aligning to TRBD2. The CDR3 runs 17 residues. The germline V gene has CDR1 MNHNY and CDR2 SVGAGI (reference sequence).

Concerning this clonotype: The junction differs from germline at one of its ends, possibly a read error. V is TRBV11-2 and J is TRBJ2-1, with D uncertain. This CDR3 has 16 residues. The germline V gene has CDR1 SGHAT and CDR2 FQNNGV. The CDR3 protein is CASSLDPESSQNEQFF. The DNA of the CDR3 is TGTGCCAGCAGCTTAGATCCAGAGAGCTCCCAGAATGAGCAGTTCTTT.

As to this clonotype: One end of the junction varies from germline; a read error may be responsible. This chain connects TRBV4-2 to TRBJ1-1, with D perhaps TRBD1 (6 bases). The CDR3 totals 15 residues. Germline CDR1 LGHNA, CDR2 YNFKEQ. The CDR3 protein is CASSPDSTGGGRALF. CDR3 coding DNA: TGTGCCAGCAGCCCAGACTCCACTGGGGGCGGGAGAGCTTTATTT.

As regards this clonotype: Its ends do not fully match the called genes, so a read error is possible. J is TRBJ2-5 and V is TRBV28, with D possibly TRBD2 on 6 matching bases. Per germline, CDR1 MDHEN and CDR2 SYDVKM. The CDR3 is made up of 15 amino acids. The CDR3 DNA is TGTGCCGGCAGTTCACCCACGGGGTGGGGGGAGACCCAGTCCTTC. Protein product: CAGSSPTGWGETQSF.

This clonotype was detected once. A read error is likely, as this CDR3 ends without the conserved phenylalanine or tryptophan. The chain recombines TRBV6-1 with TRBJ2-7; TRBD1 is a possible D gene (5 bases). Germline assignment: CDR1 MNHNS and CDR2 SASEGT. This CDR3 region has 17 residues. The DNA of the CDR3 is TGTGCCAGCAGTGAATCCGGCTGGTGGCAGGGTCCCTACGGGCAGTACTCC. Amino acid sequence: CASSESGWWQGPYGQYS.

The chain recombines TRBV20-1 with TRBJ2-5; 9 positions match TRBD2. The trim removed 7 bases at V and 7 bases at J, leaving 19 bases unmatched. CDR3 length: 16 amino acids. Germline lookup yields CDR1 DFQATT and CDR2 SNEGSKA (reference sequence). CDR3 residues: CSVSGRGGRARGTQYF. The CDR3 DNA follows: TGCAGTGTTAGTGGTAGGGGCGGGAGGGCCAGAGGGACCCAGTACTTC.

This chain's CDR3 is CAIHLGEDYTF. CDR3 in DNA: TGTGCCATCCATCTTGGGGAGGACTACACCTTC. This chain connects TRBV10-3 to TRBJ1-2, with D hard to call. The CDR3 extends over 11 amino acids. The V end was cut by 8 bases, the J end by 10 bases, with 14 bases between. Germline V gives CDR1 ENHRY, CDR2 SYGVKD.

This clonotype was recorded at least ten times. The J gene is TRBJ1-1, the V gene TRBV30; no firm D call. Germline-derived CDR1 and CDR2 are GTSNPN and SVGIG (reference sequence). V lost 5 bases, J lost 4 bases, and 20 bases lay in between. The CDR3 spans 15 residues. Here the CDR3 reads CAWASPGGMGTEAFF. The CDR3 DNA is TGTGCCTGGGCCTCCCCGGGAGGGATGGGCACTGAAGCTTTCTTT.

This clonotype is labeled medium-sized. The gene calls are TRBV6-5 and TRBJ2-5; D may be TRBD2 (6 bases). Trimming took off 4 bases at V and 5 bases at J, with 11 bases between the two ends. CDR3 length equals 13 residues. Looked up from germline, CDR1 is MNHEY and CDR2 is SVGAGI. CDR3 amino acids: CASSSGRGETQYF. The CDR3 nucleotides read TGTGCCAGCAGTTCCGGGAGAGGGGAGACCCAGTACTTC.